This entry is about one T cell receptor (beta chain). This CDR3 comprises 17 residues. V shed 2 bases, J shed 2 bases, and the junction held 9 bases outside the gene matches. This entry is derived from a study of T cells after yellow fever vaccination. MiXCR, applied by TCRdb to the 5' RACE reads, yields one record per CDR3 protein. In the table there are about 500,000 distinct CDR3 sequences, less than 20% of which are singletons. This clonotype was obtained from a man aged 18 to 29 who received the YFV17D yellow fever vaccine. The chain combines TRBV23-1 with TRBJ1-5; 7 nucleotides line up with TRBD1. TRBV23-1 is treated as an ORF (open reading frame) with a function not yet certain. This specimen consisted of PBMCs, obtained 5 days after the first yellow fever vaccination. In nucleotides, the CDR3 is TGCGCCAGCAGTCAAATACAGGGGCTTCTTGGCAATCAGCCCCAGCATTTT. This sequence encodes CASSQIQGLLGNQPQHF.